Following are 10 T cell receptor beta chains from one sample sequenced in a study of tumor and adjacent non-tumor tissue in lung cancer. The template was RNA from unsorted bulk tissue. Three rounds of nested PCR, following a modified ARM-PCR protocol, produced the TCRbeta library. In TCRdb, the multiplex PCR reads were re-called with MiXCR into one record per CDR3 protein. The sample consists of some 200,000 distinct CDR3 sequences, approximately 74% of them appearing once. Material: lung tumor tissue. These receptors were taken from a man aged 55 to 69 with non-small cell lung cancer.

Comments on this clonotype: Given a much more abundant clone one base away, this may be a read error. The V call is TRBV20-1, the J call TRBJ1-1; possibly TRBD1 for D (5 bases). The CDR3 spans 17 residues. The germline gives CDR1 DFQATT, CDR2 SNEGSKA (reference sequence). The CDR3 protein is CGARVVGTGRGGTEAFF. In nucleotides, the CDR3 is TGCGGTGCTAGAGTAGTGGGCACGGGGCGGGGAGGGACTGAAGCTTTCTTT.

This sequence joins TRBV5-5 and TRBJ2-5; 7 bases line up with TRBD1. The CDR3 consists of 13 residues. Germline CDR1 and CDR2: SGHKS and YYEKEE (reference sequence). V was clipped by 1 base and J by 5 bases; unmatched bases: 2. CDR3 sequence (DNA): TGTGCCAGCAGCTTGACAGGGGCGGAGACCCAGTACTTC. This gives the protein CASSLTGAETQYF.

This chain joins TRBV20-1 and TRBJ2-7, with 8 positions matching TRBD2. The CDR3 runs 16 residues. With 0 bases clipped from V and 6 bases from J, the junction kept 13 bases outside the gene matches. CDR1 and CDR2 (germline): DFQATT, SNEGSKA (reference sequence). The CDR3 here is CSARDALRGGLSEQYF. Here the CDR3 DNA reads TGCAGTGCTAGAGACGCCTTACGGGGGGGCCTCAGCGAGCAGTACTTC.

On this clonotype itself: One end of the junction is discordant with germline, which a read error may explain. The genes are TRBV20-1 and TRBJ2-1; D ambiguous. There are 12 residues in the CDR3. The germline V gene encodes CDR1 DFQATT and CDR2 SNEGSKA (reference sequence). The CDR3 nucleotides are TGCAGTGCCAAAAATAATAACAATGAGCAGTTATTC. This encodes CSAKNNNNEQLF.

Comments on this clonotype: This may come from a read error, since a much larger clone is one base off. The J gene is TRBJ2-7, the V gene TRBV20-1; 8 bases match TRBD2. The germline V gene has CDR1 DFQATT and CDR2 SNEGSKA (reference sequence). This CDR3 has 14 residues. This CDR3 reads CSARGGRGVYEHYF. The CDR3 coding sequence is TGCAGTGCTCGCGGGGGGCGTGGGGTTTACGAGCACTACTTC.

This clonotype has at least ten counts. This chain connects TRBV20-1 to TRBJ1-1; no definite D call. CDR3 size: 12 residues. Germline CDR1 reads DFQATT; CDR2 reads SNEGSKA (reference sequence). V gave up 2 bases and J gave up 7 bases, with 11 bases separating them. CDR3 sequence (DNA): TGCAGTGCTAGACGCGACGGTCATGAAGCTTTCTTT. This translates into CSARRDGHEAFF.

Regarding this clonotype: This may be a read error: a much more frequent sequence differs by one nucleotide. This sequence joins TRBV4-3 and TRBJ1-1; D gene uncertain. Germline V gene sequence: CDR1 LGHNA, CDR2 YSLEER. The CDR3 runs 13 residues. The CDR3 sequence: CASSQARNTETFF. The CDR3 DNA is TGCGCCAGCAGCCAAGCCAGGAACACTGAAACTTTCTTT.

Notes on this clonotype: The conserved phenylalanine or tryptophan normally closing the CDR3 is absent here, so this likely arose from a read error. The chain links TRBV6-6 to TRBJ2-1; a possible D gene is TRBD1 (6 bases). CDR1 and CDR2 from the germline V gene are MNHNY and SVGAGI (reference sequence). The CDR3 has 14 amino acids. The DNA of the CDR3 is TGTGCCAGCACCGGGACAACCAAACACAATGGGCAGTTCTTA. This encodes CASTGTTKHNGQFL.

This clonotype has only a few counts. The gene calls are TRBV4-1 and TRBJ1-5, with TRBD1 matching 9 bases. Looked up from germline, CDR1 is MGHRA and CDR2 is YSYEKL. The V and J ends lost 0 bases and 5 bases, in that order; junction bases with no gene match: 5. The CDR3 totals 16 residues. The CDR3 here is CASSQEGTGIDQPQHF. The CDR3 nucleotides read TGCGCCAGCAGCCAAGAGGGGACAGGGATCGATCAGCCCCAGCATTTT.

The rearrangement links TRBV20-1 to TRBJ1-4; D is perhaps TRBD1 (5 bases). The CDR3 extends over 14 amino acids. In germline, CDR1 is DFQATT, CDR2 SNEGSKA (reference sequence). Between the trimmed V and J ends, which lost 7 bases and 7 bases, there was a span of 19 bases. The CDR3 sequence is CSVSGGRGIEKLFF. For the CDR3, the DNA is TGCAGTGTTAGTGGGGGTCGGGGTATTGAAAAACTGTTTTTT.